These T cell receptor beta chains were read from a single sample in a study of response to subunit inactivated influenza vaccine. From the RT-PCR reads, TCRdb called clonotypes with MiXCR, one entry per CDR3 protein. The table has 300,000 to 350,000 distinct CDR3 sequences, around a fifth seen once. The sequences come from PBMCs from blood, collected about 20 months after vaccination. These receptors originate from a man between 50 and 70 years old who received an inactivated influenza vaccine. CDR3s include the opening cysteine and the closing phenylalanine or tryptophan. Fields, in order: D gene, clone size, V gene, J gene, CDR3 protein, CDR3 DNA. D genes are given only for firm matches. For some rows the clone size is stated as once, few or many, or as a class when expanded; others skip it.

D: TRBD1; size: .; V: TRBV6-8; J: TRBJ1-6; CDR3: CASRRRTGAWKPLHF; DNA: TGTGCCAGCAGGAGAAGGACAGGCGCTTGGAAACCCCTCCACTTT
D: .; size: many; V: TRBV9; J: TRBJ1-1; CDR3: CASSVAWTPEAFF; DNA: TGTGCCAGCAGCGTAGCTTGGACGCCTGAAGCTTTCTTT
D: .; size: many; V: TRBV5-1; J: TRBJ1-2; CDR3: CASSLASTLSNGYTF; DNA: TGCGCCAGCAGCTTGGCCTCAACGCTCTCGAACGGCTACACCTTC
D: TRBD2; size: few; V: TRBV6-5; J: TRBJ2-6; CDR3: CASSYSGLAGAGANVLTF; DNA: TGTGCCAGCAGTTACTCGGGACTAGCGGGGGCTGGGGCCAACGTCCTGACTTTC
D: .; size: .; V: TRBV4-2; J: TRBJ2-7; CDR3: CASSQDVRVMDF; DNA: TGTGCCAGCAGCCAAGATGTAAGGGTAATGGACTTC
D: TRBD1; size: many; V: TRBV7-9; J: TRBJ2-5; CDR3: CASSHRDRGPETQYF; DNA: TGTGCCAGCAGCCACCGGGACAGGGGGCCTGAGACCCAGTACTTC
D: .; size: .; V: TRBV12-3/TRBV12-4; J: TRBJ2-3; CDR3: CASSPGTPDTQYF; DNA: TGTGCCAGCAGCCCGGGGACACCAGATACGCAGTATTTT
D: TRBD2; size: .; V: TRBV6-2/TRBV6-3; J: TRBJ2-7; CDR3: CASRGLRSGSLPTYEQYF; DNA: TGTGCCAGCAGGGGACTACGTAGCGGGAGCCTTCCGACCTACGAGCAGTACTTC
D: .; size: many; V: TRBV12-3/TRBV12-4; J: TRBJ1-2; CDR3: CASSLAETADYGYTF; DNA: TGTGCCAGCAGTTTAGCGGAGACAGCGGACTATGGCTACACCTTC
D: TRBD2; size: few; V: TRBV4-2; J: TRBJ2-3; CDR3: CASSQEGRVWASDTQYF; DNA: TGTGCCAGCAGCCAGGAGGGGAGGGTTTGGGCCTCAGATACGCAGTATTTT
D: .; size: many; V: TRBV4-3; J: TRBJ1-6; CDR3: CASSQETGTNSPLHF; DNA: TGCGCCAGCAGCCAAGAAACCGGGACTAATTCACCCCTCCACTTT
D: TRBD2; size: .; V: TRBV10-3; J: TRBJ2-2; CDR3: CATFRLAGTGELFF; DNA: TGTGCCACCTTCCGACTAGCGGGCACCGGGGAGCTGTTTTTT
D: TRBD2; size: .; V: TRBV7-2; J: TRBJ2-2; CDR3: CASSPSGHTGELFF; DNA: TGTGCCAGCAGCCCTAGCGGCCACACCGGGGAGCTGTTTTTT
D: .; size: .; V: TRBV10-3; J: TRBJ1-2; CDR3: CATSSWRGSNDYTF; DNA: TGTGCCACCTCGTCGTGGAGGGGGTCGAACGACTACACCTTC
D: .; size: few; V: TRBV7-9; J: TRBJ1-6; CDR3: CASSLAAGSPLHF; DNA: TGTGCCAGCAGCTTAGCGGCGGGGTCACCCCTCCACTTT
D: TRBD2; size: .; V: TRBV9; J: TRBJ2-7; CDR3: CASSVTPLAGGNEQYF; DNA: TGTGCCAGCAGCGTAACCCCACTAGCGGGAGGGAACGAGCAGTACTTC
D: TRBD1; size: .; V: TRBV12-3/TRBV12-4; J: TRBJ1-5; CDR3: CASSLTGVNQPQHF; DNA: TGTGCCAGCAGCTTGACAGGGGTCAATCAGCCCCAGCATTTT
D: TRBD1; size: .; V: TRBV7-6; J: TRBJ1-4; CDR3: CASSLKGGAANEKLFF; DNA: TGTGCCAGCAGCTTAAAAGGGGGCGCAGCTAATGAAAAACTGTTTTTT
D: .; size: .; V: TRBV29-1; J: TRBJ2-7; CDR3: CSAGLRMSGEQYF; DNA: TGCAGCGCTGGGTTAAGGATGTCGGGGGAGCAGTACTTC
D: TRBD1; size: many; V: TRBV20-1; J: TRBJ1-2; CDR3: CSASGQGISYGYTF; DNA: TGCAGTGCAAGTGGACAGGGGATCAGCTATGGCTACACCTTC
D: .; size: .; V: TRBV11-2; J: TRBJ2-7; CDR3: CASSLEVVYEQYF; DNA: TGTGCCAGCAGCTTAGAGGTGGTTTACGAGCAGTACTTC
D: TRBD2; size: many; V: TRBV3-1; J: TRBJ2-1; CDR3: CASSQDPSGRIYNEQFF; DNA: TGTGCCAGCAGCCAAGATCCTAGCGGGAGAATCTACAATGAGCAGTTCTTC
D: .; size: .; V: TRBV6-5; J: TRBJ1-2; CDR3: CASSYATGQGGGYTF; DNA: TGTGCCAGCAGTTACGCTACAGGACAAGGGGGTGGCTACACCTTC
D: .; size: .; V: TRBV7-9; J: TRBJ1-1; CDR3: CASSHRATQAFF; DNA: TGTGCCAGCAGCCACCGGGCCACCCAAGCTTTCTTT
D: TRBD1; size: many; V: TRBV7-2; J: TRBJ1-1; CDR3: CASRRGTGGNTEAFF; DNA: TGTGCCTCTCGAAGAGGGACAGGGGGGAACACTGAAGCTTTCTTT
D: TRBD1; size: .; V: TRBV7-9; J: TRBJ1-2; CDR3: CASSPRQGNYYGYTF; DNA: TGTGCCAGCAGCCCCAGACAGGGGAATTACTATGGCTACACCTTC
D: .; size: many; V: TRBV11-2; J: TRBJ1-2; CDR3: CASRPTGRYGYTF; DNA: TGTGCCAGCAGACCCACGGGACGCTATGGCTACACCTTC
D: TRBD1; size: .; V: TRBV9; J: TRBJ1-6; CDR3: CASSVGGTANSPLHF; DNA: TGTGCCAGCAGCGTAGGGGGGACAGCGAATTCACCCCTCCACTTT
D: .; size: .; V: TRBV15; J: TRBJ2-1; CDR3: CATSRGQVYNEQFF; DNA: TGTGCCACCAGCAGAGGACAGGTTTACAATGAGCAGTTCTTC
D: .; size: .; V: TRBV28; J: TRBJ1-6; CDR3: CASFDWFVGSPLHF; DNA: TGTGCCAGCTTCGACTGGTTCGTTGGTTCACCCCTCCACTTT
D: .; size: few; V: TRBV3-1; J: TRBJ1-6; CDR3: CASSHDGSNSPLHF; DNA: TGTGCCAGCAGCCATGACGGGTCGAATTCACCCCTCCACTTT
D: TRBD1; size: many; V: TRBV7-3; J: TRBJ1-2; CDR3: CASSEGQGYGYTF; DNA: TGTGCCAGCAGCGAGGGACAGGGCTATGGCTACACCTTC
D: TRBD1; size: .; V: TRBV4-3; J: TRBJ2-4; CDR3: CASSLTTGSTKNIQYF; DNA: TGCGCCAGCAGCTTGACGACAGGGTCAACCAAAAACATTCAGTACTTC
D: .; size: few; V: TRBV4-1; J: TRBJ1-2; CDR3: CASSQEGGIYGYTF; DNA: TGCGCCAGCAGCCAAGAGGGGGGGATCTATGGCTACACCTTC
D: TRBD1; size: .; V: TRBV6-2/TRBV6-3; J: TRBJ2-4; CDR3: CASSVPGGIQYF; DNA: TGTGCCAGCAGCGTGCCAGGGGGCATTCAGTACTTC
D: .; size: few; V: TRBV28; J: TRBJ1-1; CDR3: CASSRPYTEAFF; DNA: TGTGCCAGCAGTCGACCGTACACTGAAGCTTTCTTT
D: .; size: few; V: TRBV5-5; J: TRBJ2-4; CDR3: CASSLFVGDLAKNIQYF; DNA: TGTGCCAGCAGCCTCTTTGTAGGGGACCTAGCCAAAAACATTCAGTACTTC
D: .; size: few; V: TRBV28; J: TRBJ1-6; CDR3: CASSFATPSPLHF; DNA: TGTGCCAGCAGTTTCGCGACCCCTTCCCCCCTCCACTTT
D: TRBD1; size: .; V: TRBV19; J: TRBJ2-7; CDR3: CASSPFRDRGPYEQYF; DNA: TGTGCCAGTTCTCCCTTCCGGGACAGGGGACCCTACGAGCAGTACTTC
D: .; size: few; V: TRBV12-3/TRBV12-4; J: TRBJ2-5; CDR3: CASSFARGRETQYF; DNA: TGTGCCAGCAGTTTCGCCCGGGGGCGAGAGACCCAGTACTTC
D: .; size: many; V: TRBV12-3/TRBV12-4; J: TRBJ1-3; CDR3: CASSRGYWGWDSGNTIYF; DNA: TGTGCCAGCAGTCGGGGTTATTGGGGTTGGGACTCTGGAAACACCATATATTTT
D: .; size: few; V: TRBV6-5; J: TRBJ2-1; CDR3: CASSSLRGRNNEQFF; DNA: TGTGCCAGCAGTTCCCTTCGGGGGAGGAACAATGAGCAGTTCTTC
D: TRBD1; size: few; V: TRBV20-1; J: TRBJ2-2; CDR3: CSARDWDRRTGELFF; DNA: TGCAGTGCTAGAGATTGGGACAGGCGGACCGGGGAGCTGTTTTTT
D: TRBD2; size: few; V: TRBV10-3; J: TRBJ2-7; CDR3: CAISPLAAGSEQYF; DNA: TGTGCCATCAGCCCACTAGCGGCAGGCTCCGAGCAGTACTTC
D: .; size: many; V: TRBV28; J: TRBJ1-2; CDR3: CASRSSLNYGYTF; DNA: TGTGCCAGCAGAAGTTCGCTTAACTATGGCTACACCTTC
D: .; size: .; V: TRBV7-2; J: TRBJ1-2; CDR3: CASSADSLSYGYTF; DNA: TGTGCCAGCAGCGCGGACAGTTTAAGCTATGGCTACACCTTC
D: .; size: .; V: TRBV24-1; J: TRBJ2-7; CDR3: CATSKGGYSYEQYF; DNA: TGTGCCACCAGTAAGGGCGGGTACTCCTACGAGCAGTACTTC
D: TRBD1; size: .; V: TRBV2; J: TRBJ1-4; CDR3: CASAGQNEKLFF; DNA: TGTGCCAGCGCGGGACAGAATGAAAAACTGTTTTTT